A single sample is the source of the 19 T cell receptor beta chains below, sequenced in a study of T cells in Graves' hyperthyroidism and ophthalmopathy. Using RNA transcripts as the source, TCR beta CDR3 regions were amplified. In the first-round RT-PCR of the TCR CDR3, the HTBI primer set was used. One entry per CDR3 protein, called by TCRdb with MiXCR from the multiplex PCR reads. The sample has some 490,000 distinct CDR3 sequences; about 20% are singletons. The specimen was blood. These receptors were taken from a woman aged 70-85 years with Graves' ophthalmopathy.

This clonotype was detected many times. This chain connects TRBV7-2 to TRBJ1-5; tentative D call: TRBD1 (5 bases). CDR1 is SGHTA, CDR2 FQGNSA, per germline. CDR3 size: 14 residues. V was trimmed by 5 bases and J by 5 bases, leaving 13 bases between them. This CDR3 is CASSQREGHQPQHF. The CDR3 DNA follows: TGTGCCAGCAGCCAGCGGGAGGGGCATCAGCCCCAGCATTTT.

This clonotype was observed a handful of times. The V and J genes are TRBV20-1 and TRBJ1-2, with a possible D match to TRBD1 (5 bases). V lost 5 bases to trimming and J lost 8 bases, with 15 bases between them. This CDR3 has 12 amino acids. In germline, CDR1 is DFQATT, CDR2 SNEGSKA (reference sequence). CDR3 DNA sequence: TGCAGTGCTCCTACTGACGGGGGGGGCTACACCTTC. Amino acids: CSAPTDGGGYTF.

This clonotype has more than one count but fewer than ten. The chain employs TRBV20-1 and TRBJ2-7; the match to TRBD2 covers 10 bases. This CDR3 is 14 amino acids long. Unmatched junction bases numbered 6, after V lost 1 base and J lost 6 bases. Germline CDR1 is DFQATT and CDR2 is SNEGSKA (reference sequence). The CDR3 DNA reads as TGCAGTGCTAGAGTTTCTAGCGGGAGTCGCGAGCAGTACTTC. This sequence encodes CSARVSSGSREQYF.

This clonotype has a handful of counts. The CDR3 DNA reads TGTGCCAGCTCACCACCGGGCAGCTACAATCAGCCCCAGCATTTT. This encodes CASSPPGSYNQPQHF. V usage is TRBV18 and J usage is TRBJ1-5, with D unresolved. The CDR3 contains 15 residues. Trimming shortened V by 0 bases and J by 3 bases, and 9 bases separated the two germline ends. The germline gives CDR1 KGHSH, CDR2 LQKENI.

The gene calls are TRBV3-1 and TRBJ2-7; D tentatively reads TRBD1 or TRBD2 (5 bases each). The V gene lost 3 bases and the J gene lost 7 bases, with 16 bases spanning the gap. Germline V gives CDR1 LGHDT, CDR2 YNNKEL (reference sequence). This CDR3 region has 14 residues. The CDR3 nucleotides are TGTGCCAGCAGCCACCGGGACGGGAAAGGTGAGCAGTACTTC. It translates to CASSHRDGKGEQYF.

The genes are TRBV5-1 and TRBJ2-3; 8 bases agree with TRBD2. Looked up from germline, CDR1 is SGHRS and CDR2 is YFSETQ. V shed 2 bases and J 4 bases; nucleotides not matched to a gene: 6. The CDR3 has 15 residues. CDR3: CASSFSGGRADTQYF. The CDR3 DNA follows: TGCGCCAGCAGCTTCTCGGGAGGGCGGGCAGATACGCAGTATTTT.

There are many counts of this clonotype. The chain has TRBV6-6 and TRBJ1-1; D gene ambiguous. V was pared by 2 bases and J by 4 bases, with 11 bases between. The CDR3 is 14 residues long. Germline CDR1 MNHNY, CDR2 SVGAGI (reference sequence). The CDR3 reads CASSYDWEGTEAFF. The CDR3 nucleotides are TGTGCCAGCAGTTACGATTGGGAGGGCACTGAAGCTTTCTTT.

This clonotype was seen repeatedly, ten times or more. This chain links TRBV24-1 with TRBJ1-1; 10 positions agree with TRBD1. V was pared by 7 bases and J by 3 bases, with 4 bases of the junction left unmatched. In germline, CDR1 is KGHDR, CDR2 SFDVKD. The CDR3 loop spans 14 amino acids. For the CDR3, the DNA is TGTGCCACCAGATCGACAGGGGGCCACACTGAAGCTTTCTTT. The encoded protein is CATRSTGGHTEAFF.

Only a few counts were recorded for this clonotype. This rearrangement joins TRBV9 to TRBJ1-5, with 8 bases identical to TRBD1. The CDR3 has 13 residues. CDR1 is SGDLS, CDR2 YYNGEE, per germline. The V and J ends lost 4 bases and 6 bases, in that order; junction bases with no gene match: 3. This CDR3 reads CASSTGGGQPQHF. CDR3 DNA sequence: TGTGCCAGCAGCACAGGGGGGGGTCAGCCCCAGCATTTT.

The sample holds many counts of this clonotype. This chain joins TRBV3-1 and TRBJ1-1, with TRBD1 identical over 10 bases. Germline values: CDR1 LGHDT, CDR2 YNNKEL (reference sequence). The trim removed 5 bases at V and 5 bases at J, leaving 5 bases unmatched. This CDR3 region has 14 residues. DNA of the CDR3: TGTGCCAGCAGCAGACAGGGGGCCGAAACTGAAGCTTTCTTT. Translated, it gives CASSRQGAETEAFF.

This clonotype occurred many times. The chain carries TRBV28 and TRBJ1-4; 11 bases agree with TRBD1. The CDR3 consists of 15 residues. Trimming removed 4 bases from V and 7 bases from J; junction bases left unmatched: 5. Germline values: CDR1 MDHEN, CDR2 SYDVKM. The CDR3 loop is CASSYPGQGGEKLFF. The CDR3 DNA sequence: TGTGCCAGCAGTTACCCGGGACAGGGGGGTGAAAAACTGTTTTTT.

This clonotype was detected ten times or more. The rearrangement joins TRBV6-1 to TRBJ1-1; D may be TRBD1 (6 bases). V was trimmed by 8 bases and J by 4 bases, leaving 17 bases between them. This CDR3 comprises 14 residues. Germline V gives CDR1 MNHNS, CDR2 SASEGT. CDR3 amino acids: CASAGAHPGTEAFF. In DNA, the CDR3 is TGTGCCAGCGCAGGGGCCCACCCCGGCACTGAAGCTTTCTTT.

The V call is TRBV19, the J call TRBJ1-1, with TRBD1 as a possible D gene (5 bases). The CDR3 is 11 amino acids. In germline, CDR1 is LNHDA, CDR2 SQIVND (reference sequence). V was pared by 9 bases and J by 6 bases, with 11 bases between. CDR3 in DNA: TGTGCCAGCAGTGAGGGGTCTGAAGCTTTCTTT. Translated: CASSEGSEAFF. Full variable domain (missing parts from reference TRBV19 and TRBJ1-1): DGGITQSPKYLFRKEGQNVTLSCEQNLNHDAMYWYRQDPGQGLRLIYYSQIVNDFQKGDIAEGYSVSREKKESFPLTVTSAQKNPTAFYLCASSEGSEAFFGQGTRLTVV.

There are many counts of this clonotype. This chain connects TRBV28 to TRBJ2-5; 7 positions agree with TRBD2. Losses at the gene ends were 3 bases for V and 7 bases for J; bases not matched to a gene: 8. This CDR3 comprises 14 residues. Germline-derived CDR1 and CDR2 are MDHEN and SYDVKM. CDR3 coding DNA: TGTGCCAGCAGTTTCGGGGGAGGGTCAGGGACCCAGTACTTC. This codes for CASSFGGGSGTQYF.

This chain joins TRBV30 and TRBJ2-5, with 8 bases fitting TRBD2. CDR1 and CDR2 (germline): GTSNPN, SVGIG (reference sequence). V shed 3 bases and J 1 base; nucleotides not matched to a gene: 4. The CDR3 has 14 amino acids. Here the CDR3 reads CAWSGGGTQETQYF. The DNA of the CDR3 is TGTGCCTGGAGCGGCGGGGGGACCCAAGAGACCCAGTACTTC.

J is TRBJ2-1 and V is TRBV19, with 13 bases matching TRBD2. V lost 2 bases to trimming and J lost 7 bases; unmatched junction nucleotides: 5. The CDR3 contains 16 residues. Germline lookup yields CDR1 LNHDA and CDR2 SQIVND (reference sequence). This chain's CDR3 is CASSITGTSGNNEQFF. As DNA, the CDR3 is TGTGCCAGTAGTATAACCGGGACTAGCGGGAATAATGAGCAGTTCTTC.

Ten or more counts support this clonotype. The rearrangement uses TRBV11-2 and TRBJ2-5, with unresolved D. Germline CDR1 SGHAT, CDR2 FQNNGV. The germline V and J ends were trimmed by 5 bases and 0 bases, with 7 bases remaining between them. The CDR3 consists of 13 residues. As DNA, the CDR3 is TGTGCCAGCAGCCTAGGCTACCAAGAGACCCAGTACTTC. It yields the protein CASSLGYQETQYF.

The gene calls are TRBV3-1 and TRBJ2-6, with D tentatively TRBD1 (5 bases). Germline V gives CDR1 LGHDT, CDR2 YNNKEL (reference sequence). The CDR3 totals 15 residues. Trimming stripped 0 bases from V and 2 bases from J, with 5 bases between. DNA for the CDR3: TGTGCCAGCAGCCAAGAGGGGCCTGGGGCCAACGTCCTGACTTTC. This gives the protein CASSQEGPGANVLTF.

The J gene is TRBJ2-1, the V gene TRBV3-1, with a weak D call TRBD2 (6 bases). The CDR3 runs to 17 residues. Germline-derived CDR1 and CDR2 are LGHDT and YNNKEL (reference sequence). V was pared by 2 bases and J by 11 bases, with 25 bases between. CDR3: CASSQRSSSLARGQQFF. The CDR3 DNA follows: TGTGCCAGCAGCCAAAGATCAAGTTCGCTAGCGAGAGGACAGCAGTTCTTC.